The present T cell receptor (beta chain) was sequenced within a study of cytomegalovirus exposure and HLA in healthy donors. In its sample, this clone was seen a few times. The CDR3 extends over 14 amino acids. Germline V CDR1 and CDR2: GTSNPN, SVGIG (reference sequence). The trim removed 6 bases at V and 8 bases at J, leaving 15 bases unmatched. Primers included in the PCR were 60 Vbeta and 13 Jbeta primers. The data were produced by immunoSEQ multiplex PCR, yet TCRdb's version contains in-frame clones alone and is incomplete. This table has roughly 100,000 clones, roughly 9.1% appearing once. The clonotype was recovered from a middle-aged man in good health and CMV-seropositive. Sequenced: PBMCs. The gene calls are TRBV30 and TRBJ2-7; TRBD1 matches at 8 bases. CDR3: CACTRDRPGGKQYF. CDR3 DNA: TGTGCCTGTACTAGGGACAGGCCAGGGGGCAAGCAGTACTTC.